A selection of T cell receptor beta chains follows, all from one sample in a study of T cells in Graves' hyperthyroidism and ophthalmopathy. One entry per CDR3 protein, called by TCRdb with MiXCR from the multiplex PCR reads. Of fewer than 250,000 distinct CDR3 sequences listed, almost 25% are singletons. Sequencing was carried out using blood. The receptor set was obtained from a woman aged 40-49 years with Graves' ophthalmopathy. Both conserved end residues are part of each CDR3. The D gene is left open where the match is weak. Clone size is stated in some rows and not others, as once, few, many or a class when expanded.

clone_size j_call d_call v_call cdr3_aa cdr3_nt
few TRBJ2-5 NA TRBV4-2 CASSQDSGGTSETQYF TGTGCCAGCAGCCAAGACAGCGGCGGGACGAGCGAGACCCAGTACTTC
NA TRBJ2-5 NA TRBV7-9 CASSPGTEKATQYF TGTGCCAGCAGCCCAGGGACCGAAAAGGCGACCCAGTACTTC
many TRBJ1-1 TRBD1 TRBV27 CASSPWDRLNTEAFF TGTGCCAGCAGTCCGTGGGACAGGCTGAACACTGAAGCTTTCTTT
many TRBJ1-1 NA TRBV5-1 CASAIDRNTEAFF TGCGCCAGCGCTATCGACAGGAACACTGAAGCTTTCTTT
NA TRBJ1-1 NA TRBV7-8 CASSLAEQGWVTEAFF TGTGCCAGCAGCTTAGCAGAACAGGGTTGGGTCACTGAAGCTTTCTTT
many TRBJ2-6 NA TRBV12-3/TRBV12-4 CASSPSKGPNSGANVLTF TGTGCCAGCAGTCCTAGTAAGGGACCCAACTCTGGGGCCAACGTCCTGACTTTC
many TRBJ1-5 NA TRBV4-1 CASSQVSGSNQPQHF TGCGCCAGCAGCCAAGTGTCTGGGTCCAATCAGCCCCAGCATTTT
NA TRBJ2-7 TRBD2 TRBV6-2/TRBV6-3 CASSHPGTSGTPIYEQYF TGTGCCAGCAGCCACCCCGGGACTAGCGGGACACCGATATACGAGCAGTACTTC
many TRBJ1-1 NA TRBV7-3 CASSLSGDTEAFF TGTGCCAGCAGCCTGTCGGGGGACACTGAAGCTTTCTTT
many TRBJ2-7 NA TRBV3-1 CASSQVPAGYYEQYF TGTGCCAGCAGCCAAGTTCCAGCGGGCTACTACGAGCAGTACTTC
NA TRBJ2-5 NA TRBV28 CASSLDGLEETQYF TGTGCCAGCAGCCTGGACGGACTCGAGGAGACCCAGTACTTC
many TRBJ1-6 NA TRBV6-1 CASSNRDVSPLHF TGTGCCAGCAGTAACAGGGATGTTTCACCCCTCCACTTT
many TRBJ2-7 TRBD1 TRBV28 CASSIRTGKAYEQYF TGTGCCAGCAGTATAAGGACAGGGAAGGCCTACGAGCAGTACTTC
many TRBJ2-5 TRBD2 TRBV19 CASSTSGQETQYF TGTGCCAGTAGTACTAGCGGGCAAGAGACCCAGTACTTC
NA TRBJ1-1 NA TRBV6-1 CASGRLDTEAFF TGTGCCAGCGGACGATTGGACACTGAAGCTTTCTTT
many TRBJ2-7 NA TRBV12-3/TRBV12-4 CASSLDPGEGEQYF TGTGCCAGCAGTTTAGATCCAGGGGAAGGCGAGCAGTACTTC
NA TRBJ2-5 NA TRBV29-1 CSVRSQTQETQYF TGCAGCGTCCGCTCCCAAACCCAAGAGACCCAGTACTTC
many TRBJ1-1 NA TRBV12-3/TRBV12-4 CASREQGSSTEAFF TGTGCCAGCAGGGAACAGGGCTCAAGCACTGAAGCTTTCTTT
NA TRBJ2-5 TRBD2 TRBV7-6 CASTKEGYSGIMETQYF TGTGCCAGCACCAAAGAGGGTTATAGCGGGATCATGGAGACCCAGTACTTC
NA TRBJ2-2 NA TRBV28 CASSLDRDTGELFF TGTGCCAGCAGTTTGGACAGAGACACCGGGGAGCTGTTTTTT
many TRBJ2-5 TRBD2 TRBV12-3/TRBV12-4 CASSFLRGTSGTQETQYF TGTGCCAGCAGTTTTTTAAGAGGGACTAGCGGGACCCAAGAGACCCAGTACTTC
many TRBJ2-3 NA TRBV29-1 CSVETGGSDTQYF TGCAGCGTTGAGACCGGGGGCTCAGATACGCAGTATTTT
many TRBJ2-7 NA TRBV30 CAWSSQSYEQYF TGTGCCTGGAGTTCTCAGAGTTACGAGCAGTACTTC
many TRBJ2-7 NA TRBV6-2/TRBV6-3 CASSYSYGYEQYF TGTGCCAGCAGTTACTCGTACGGGTACGAGCAGTACTTC
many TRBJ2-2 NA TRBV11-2 CASSLEGLRAPTGELFF TGTGCCAGCAGCTTAGAGGGGCTCAGGGCTCCTACCGGGGAGCTGTTTTTT
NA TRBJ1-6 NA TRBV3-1 CASSQAGHTSPLHF TGTGCCAGCAGCCAAGCTGGGCACACCTCACCCCTCCACTTT
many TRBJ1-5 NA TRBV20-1 CSVTTRDTSNQPQHF TGCAGTGTAACTACCCGGGACACAAGCAATCAGCCCCAGCATTTT
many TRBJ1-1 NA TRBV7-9 CASSLDRRAEAFF TGTGCCAGCAGCTTAGACAGGCGGGCTGAAGCTTTCTTT
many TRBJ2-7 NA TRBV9 CASSVSGSHTYEQYF TGTGCCAGCAGTGTTAGCGGAAGTCATACCTACGAGCAGTACTTC
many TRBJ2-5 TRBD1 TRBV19 CASSTATGREETQYF TGTGCCAGTAGTACCGCGACAGGGCGAGAAGAGACCCAGTACTTC
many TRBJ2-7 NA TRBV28 CASSLGRGPSAYEQYF TGTGCCAGCAGTTTAGGACGAGGTCCCTCGGCCTACGAGCAGTACTTC
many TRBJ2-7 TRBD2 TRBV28 CASSLRRLAGAPGYEQYF TGTGCCAGCAGTTTAAGGCGGCTAGCGGGAGCCCCCGGGTACGAGCAGTACTTC
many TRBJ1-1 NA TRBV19 CATSTGSVTEAFF TGTGCCACCTCTACAGGGTCGGTCACTGAAGCTTTCTTT
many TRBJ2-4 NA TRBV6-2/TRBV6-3 CASSYSVLLDYWGLAKNIQYF TGTGCCAGCAGTTACTCCGTACTCCTGGATTATTGGGGTCTAGCCAAAAACATTCAGTACTTC
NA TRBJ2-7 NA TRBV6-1 CASSEVSGLIPEQYF TGTGCCAGCAGTGAAGTTTCAGGATTGATTCCCGAGCAGTACTTC
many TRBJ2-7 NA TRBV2 CASSGYGETGEQYF TGTGCCAGCAGTGGGTACGGGGAAACGGGGGAGCAGTACTTC
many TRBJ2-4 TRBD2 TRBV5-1 CASSLGLEKGIQYF TGCGCCAGCAGCCTGGGACTAGAAAAGGGCATTCAGTACTTC
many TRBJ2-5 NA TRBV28 CASSEPGRPKETQYF TGTGCCAGCAGTGAGCCGGGACGGCCCAAAGAGACCCAGTACTTC
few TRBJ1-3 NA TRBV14 CASSQETDRRNTIYF TGTGCCAGCAGCCAAGAAACGGACAGACGAAACACCATATATTTT
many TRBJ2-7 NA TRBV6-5 CASSYDKAPRGVYEQYF TGTGCCAGCAGTTATGATAAGGCCCCCAGAGGTGTCTACGAGCAGTACTTC
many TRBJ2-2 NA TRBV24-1 CATSGRANTGELFF TGTGCCACCAGCGGACGGGCGAACACCGGGGAGCTGTTTTTT
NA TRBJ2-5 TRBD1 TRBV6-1 CASSEAPGQGVTQYF TGTGCCAGCAGTGAAGCGCCGGGACAGGGGGTGACCCAGTACTTC
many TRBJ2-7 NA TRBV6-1 CASSEYLQAYEQYF TGTGCCAGCAGTGAATATTTGCAAGCCTACGAGCAGTACTTC
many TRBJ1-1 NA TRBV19 CASTLERGYTEAFF TGTGCCAGTACCCTGGAACGAGGGTACACTGAAGCTTTCTTT
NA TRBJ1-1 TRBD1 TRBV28 CASSLYGQGSVTGSNTEAFF TGTGCCAGCAGTTTATACGGACAGGGTTCGGTAACAGGGTCCAACACTGAAGCTTTCTTT